The 32 T cell receptor beta chains presented below share a single source sample, sequenced in a study of beta chain features in type 1 diabetes. Overall study findings and caveats: Shortening that was moderate but significant affected the TCRB CDR3s of Type 1 diabetes patients in all four CD4+ subsets.

Of the isolated RNA, all was reverse transcribed, and so the sequenced material was expressed TCRB transcripts. Data came from immunoSEQ multiplex PCR; TCRdb stores just in-frame clones and leaves some out. The sample lists some 120,000 clones, roughly 17% occurring once. Which antigens these TCRs recognize remains unknown. Sequencing used central memory CD4+ T cells from blood. The receptors originated from a man aged 18-30 years with type 1 diabetes.

At least ten counts were recorded for this clone. The rearrangement uses TRBV18 and TRBJ2-3; the match to TRBD2 covers 7 bases. CDR3 length equals 15 residues. Germline trimming cut 1 base from V and 0 bases from J; bases unmatched to any gene: 1. Germline loops: CDR1 KGHSH, CDR2 LQKENI. The CDR3 DNA sequence: TGTGCCAGCTCACCACAGCGGGGAAGCACAGATACGCAGTATTTT. Protein: CASSPQRGSTDTQYF. The full variable domain, rest sourced from reference TRBV18 and TRBJ2-3, is NAGVMQNPRHLVRRRGQEARLRCSPMKGHSHVYWYRQLPEEGLKFMVYLQKENIIDESGMPKERFSAEFPKEGPSILRIQQVVRGDSAAYFCASSPQRGSTDTQYFGPGTRLTVL.

This clone was seen at least ten times. Here the CDR3 reads CSEYQRGGPDTQYF. The CDR3 DNA reads TGCAGCGAGTACCAGCGGGGGGGGCCAGATACGCAGTATTTT. The J gene is TRBJ2-3, the V gene TRBV29-1; 10 positions match TRBD2. Germline lookup yields CDR1 SQVTM and CDR2 ANQGSEA. This CDR3 is built from 14 residues. Losses at the gene ends were 7 bases for V and 4 bases for J; bases not matched to a gene: 8.

V gene TRBV5-1 combines with J gene TRBJ2-1; a weak D match, TRBD2 (5 bases). Germline loops: CDR1 SGHRS, CDR2 YFSETQ. The V end was cut by 2 bases, the J end by 6 bases, with 12 bases between. The CDR3 extends over 14 amino acids. CDR3 in DNA: TGCGCCAGCAGCTTACCGTCTAGCAGCAATGAGCAGTTCTTC. Translating gives CASSLPSSSNEQFF. Filled out from reference TRBV5-1 and TRBJ2-1, the complete variable domain reads KAGVTQTPRYLIKTRGQQVTLSCSPISGHRSVSWYQQTPGQGLQFLFEYFSETQRNKGNFPGRFSGRQFSNSRSEMNVSTLELGDSALYLCASSLPSSSNEQFFGPGTRLTVL.

This clone was counted many times. This chain links TRBV14 with TRBJ1-1; D gene uncertain. This CDR3 has 15 amino acids. V lost 5 bases to trimming and J lost 3 bases, with 16 bases between them. Germline V lookup: CDR1 SGHDN, CDR2 FVKESK. CDR3 region: CASSSTWPGYTEAFF. CDR3 DNA sequence: TGTGCCAGCAGCTCAACTTGGCCAGGCTACACTGAAGCTTTCTTT. The entire variable domain, with the rest obtained from reference TRBV14 and TRBJ1-1, is as follows: EAGVTQFPSHSVIEKGQTVTLRCDPISGHDNLYWYRRVMGKEIKFLLHFVKESKQDESGMPNNRFLAERTGGTYSTLKVQPAELEDSGVYFCASSSTWPGYTEAFFGQGTRLTVV.

This clone was counted a few times. This chain joins TRBV11-3 and TRBJ2-5; D unresolved. Germline loops: CDR1 SGHNT, CDR2 YENEEA. CDR3 length equals 13 residues. Trimming removed 5 bases from V and 4 bases from J, with 11 bases in between. In DNA, the CDR3 is TGTGCCAGCAGCATAACCTTACTAGAGACCCAGTACTTC. Protein: CASSITLLETQYF.

This clone was seen only a few times. The CDR3 sequence is CASSACGGNQETQYF. Here the CDR3 DNA reads TGTGCCAGCAGCGCCTGTGGGGGGAACCAAGAGACCCAGTACTTC. The chain links TRBV7-2 to TRBJ2-5; perhaps TRBD2 as D (6 bases). Germline V gives CDR1 SGHTA, CDR2 FQGNSA. The CDR3 covers 15 residues. V was trimmed by 5 bases and J by 0 bases, leaving 13 bases between them.

The rearrangement joins TRBV28 to TRBJ2-5; TRBD2 agrees at 7 bases. CDR1 and CDR2 from the germline V gene are MDHEN and SYDVKM. The CDR3 contains 15 residues. V was pared by 7 bases and J by 6 bases, with 14 bases of the junction left unmatched. CDR3 DNA: TGTGCCAGCACCCGCGGCGGGGGTTGGGAAAAGACCCAGTACTTC. Translating it yields CASTRGGGWEKTQYF.

This clone was seen only a few times. The chain links TRBV11-2 to TRBJ2-2; no clear D. Per germline, CDR1 SGHAT and CDR2 FQNNGV. V shed 2 bases and J shed 5 bases, with 12 bases lying between them. The CDR3 consists of 15 residues. CDR3 nucleotides: TGTGCCAGCAGCTTACTGGGGTCAGTTACCGGGGAGCTGTTTTTT. Its protein product is CASSLLGSVTGELFF.

This rearrangement joins TRBV19 to TRBJ1-5, with 9 bases fitting TRBD1. CDR1 and CDR2 from the germline V gene are LNHDA and SQIVND (reference sequence). This CDR3 spans 13 amino acids. V lost 8 bases and J lost 2; bases outside the gene matches: 1. The CDR3: CASRDRGNQPQHF. The CDR3 region has the DNA TGTGCCAGTCGGGACAGGGGCAATCAGCCCCAGCATTTT.

This clone was recorded a few times. The chain couples TRBV7-2 to TRBJ1-5, with D possibly matching TRBD1 (6 bases). Trimming left V 5 bases short and J 0 bases short, with 11 bases between. CDR3 length: 15 residues. Germline values: CDR1 SGHTA, CDR2 FQGNSA. Written as DNA, the CDR3 is TGTGCCAGCAGCCAACAGGGTAATAGCAATCAGCCCCAGCATTTT. Its protein product is CASSQQGNSNQPQHF. The full variable domain, completed using reference TRBV7-2 and TRBJ1-5, is GAGVSQSPSNKVTEKGKDVELRCDPISGHTALYWYRQSLGQGLEFLIYFQGNSAPDKSGLPSDRFSAERTGGSVSTLTIQRTQQEDSAVYLCASSQQGNSNQPQHFGDGTRLSIL.

This clone was observed a handful of times. The rearrangement links TRBV5-1 to TRBJ2-5, with D perhaps TRBD2 (7 bases). The CDR3 length is 16 residues. CDR1 is SGHRS, CDR2 YFSETQ, per germline. Trimming took 4 bases from V and 0 from J, leaving 16 bases between them. This CDR3 reads CASSNGGRGDQETQYF. The CDR3 DNA reads as TGCGCCAGCAGCAATGGGGGCCGGGGGGACCAAGAGACCCAGTACTTC.

This clone was observed at least ten times. The J gene is TRBJ2-7, the V gene TRBV4-1; a possible D gene is TRBD2 (6 bases). The CDR3 length is 14 residues. Germline CDR1 MGHRA, CDR2 YSYEKL. V lost 6 bases and J lost 0, with 12 bases in between. As DNA, the CDR3 is TGCGCCAGCAGTCGTCAGACTAGCTCCTACGAGCAGTACTTC. Protein product: CASSRQTSSYEQYF.

This clone has more than one count but fewer than ten. V is TRBV4-1 and J is TRBJ2-7; 7 bases map to TRBD2. The CDR3 contains 15 residues. Germline trimming cut 1 base from V and 4 bases from J; bases unmatched to any gene: 7. Germline V CDR1 and CDR2: MGHRA, YSYEKL. Written as DNA, the CDR3 is TGCGCCAGCAGCCAAGTGAAGGGGAGGGTGTACGAGCAGTACTTC. Translated, it gives CASSQVKGRVYEQYF.

V gene TRBV19 combines with J gene TRBJ1-1; TRBD1 is a possible D gene (5 bases). The CDR3 consists of 10 residues. CDR1 and CDR2 (germline): LNHDA, SQIVND (reference sequence). The CDR3 region is CTTGNTEAFF. Here the CDR3 DNA reads TGTACTACAGGGAACACTGAAGCTTTCTTT.

The genes are TRBV30 and TRBJ1-2, with D maybe TRBD1 (5 bases). This CDR3 contains 16 residues. With 1 base removed from V and 4 bases from J, the gap between germline ends came to 19 bases. Germline V CDR1 and CDR2: GTSNPN, SVGIG (reference sequence). The CDR3 spells CAWSDHPWDGSYGYTF. CDR3 nucleotides: TGTGCCTGGAGTGATCATCCGTGGGACGGCAGCTATGGCTACACCTTC.

This clone was seen more than once but under ten times. This chain joins TRBV7-6 and TRBJ1-1, with a weak D call TRBD1 (6 bases). Between the trimmed V and J ends, which lost 0 bases and 6 bases, there was a span of 8 bases. The CDR3 covers 13 residues. The germline CDR1 and CDR2 sequences are SGHVS and FNYEAQ. The CDR3 DNA reads as TGTGCCAGCAGCTTAGCCAGGGGAGCTGAAGCTTTCTTT. As protein: CASSLARGAEAFF.

This clone was counted between two and nine times. The genes are TRBV19 and TRBJ2-1; maybe TRBD1 (5 bases). Germline lookup yields CDR1 LNHDA and CDR2 SQIVND (reference sequence). The CDR3 is made up of 15 amino acids. The V gene lost 3 bases and the J gene lost 1 base, with 10 bases spanning the gap. Here the CDR3 DNA reads TGTGCCAGTAGTATTTCCAGGGTATCCTACAATGAGCAGTTCTTC. Translating gives CASSISRVSYNEQFF.

The rearrangement links TRBV7-9 to TRBJ1-1; D is perhaps TRBD1 (6 bases). The CDR3 totals 13 residues. The V gene's germline CDR1 is SEHNR and CDR2 FQNEAQ (reference sequence). The V and J ends lost 6 bases and 1 base respectively, with 9 bases between them. The DNA of the CDR3 is TGTGCCAGCAGTGGACAGCCGAACACTGAAGCTTTCTTT. It translates to CASSGQPNTEAFF.

This clone has a count of ten or more. The chain is built from TRBV30 and TRBJ2-3; tentative D call: TRBD2 (5 bases). The germline CDR1 and CDR2 sequences are GTSNPN and SVGIG (reference sequence). The germline V and J ends were trimmed by 0 bases and 8 bases, with 9 bases remaining between them. CDR3 length: 12 residues. As DNA, the CDR3 is TGTGCCTGGAGTGTAATCGGAGGTACGCAGTATTTT. This codes for CAWSVIGGTQYF.

This clone was detected only a few times. The gene calls are TRBV7-3 and TRBJ2-3, with TRBD1 matching 8 bases. Germline CDR1 reads SGHTA; CDR2 reads FQGTGA. V lost 3 bases and J lost 2; bases outside the gene matches: 4. The CDR3 contains 15 residues. The CDR3 protein is CASSFTGGHTDTQYF. Written as DNA, the CDR3 is TGTGCCAGCAGCTTCACAGGGGGACACACAGATACGCAGTATTTT. The variable domain in full, completed from reference TRBV7-3 and TRBJ2-3, reads GAGVSQTPSNKVTEKGKYVELRCDPISGHTALYWYRQSLGQGPEFLIYFQGTGAADDSGLPNDRFFAVRPEGSVSTLKIQRTERGDSAVYLCASSFTGGHTDTQYFGPGTRLTVL.

The chain couples TRBV19 to TRBJ2-1, with 7 nucleotides matching TRBD1. The ends lost 4 bases at V and 6 bases at J; junction bases unmatched: 6. This CDR3 region has 14 residues. Germline CDR1 reads LNHDA; CDR2 reads SQIVND (reference sequence). The CDR3 DNA follows: TGTGCCAGTAGTACGGACAGGTTAGGCAATGAGCAGTTCTTC. Translation: CASSTDRLGNEQFF.

This chain links TRBV5-6 with TRBJ2-5, with 7 nucleotides matching TRBD1. This CDR3 is 15 amino acids long. J gave up 3 bases and V 3 bases, and 8 bases lay outside the gene matches. The germline V gene encodes CDR1 SGHDT and CDR2 YYEEEE. CDR3 residues: CASSWTGTAEETQYF. In nucleotides, the CDR3 is TGTGCCAGCAGCTGGACCGGGACAGCTGAAGAGACCCAGTACTTC.

This clone was counted between two and nine times. The chain links TRBV4-1 to TRBJ2-3; TRBD2 is a possible D gene (5 bases). Germline V CDR1 and CDR2: MGHRA, YSYEKL. The V end lost 3 bases, the J end lost 4 bases, and 8 bases lay between the germline ends. This CDR3 is built from 13 residues. The CDR3 DNA reads TGCGCCAGCAGCCAGCGAGGGTCAGATACGCAGTATTTT. Translating gives CASSQRGSDTQYF.

In this sample, this clone turned up a few times. This sequence joins TRBV5-1 and TRBJ2-7; either TRBD1 or TRBD2 may fit D (5 bases each). Per the germline V gene, CDR1 is SGHRS and CDR2 is YFSETQ. The V end lost 3 bases, the J end lost 7 bases, and 17 bases lay between the germline ends. The CDR3 is made up of 14 amino acids. DNA for the CDR3: TGCGCCAGCAGCTCGAATCCGGGACCGGGAGAGCAGTACTTC. Translated, it gives CASSSNPGPGEQYF.

The chain is built from TRBV5-4 and TRBJ2-7, with D tentatively TRBD1 (6 bases). The CDR3 spans 12 residues. V was cut by 3 bases and J by 5 bases, with 9 bases left in between. Germline CDR1 reads SGHNT; CDR2 reads YYREEE (reference sequence). CDR3 nucleotide sequence: TGTGCCAGCAGCTGGGACATAAACGAGCAGTACTTC. Its protein is CASSWDINEQYF.

This clone was seen only a few times. Other DNA sequences from this sample encode an identical CDR3 as well. This chain joins TRBV30 and TRBJ2-3; possibly TRBD2 for D (6 bases). V shed 0 bases and J shed 6 bases, with 7 bases lying between them. The germline CDR1 and CDR2 sequences are GTSNPN and SVGIG (reference sequence). The CDR3 has 12 amino acids. CDR3 loop: CAWSVSGDTQYF. The CDR3 DNA follows: TGTGCCTGGAGTGTAAGCGGGGATACGCAGTATTTT.

This chain uses TRBV6-1 with TRBJ1-2; D call uncertain. The V end lost 4 bases, the J end lost 0 bases, and 9 bases lay between the germline ends. CDR1 is MNHNS, CDR2 SASEGT, per germline. This CDR3 region has 14 residues. The CDR3 is CASSASTTNYGYTF. CDR3 DNA: TGTGCCAGCAGTGCTAGTACTACTAACTATGGCTACACCTTC.

This clone rates as medium-sized. The chain has TRBV7-9 and TRBJ2-3, with D hard to call. Deletions cut 2 bases from V and 2 bases from J, with 11 bases between. Per germline, CDR1 SEHNR and CDR2 FQNEAQ (reference sequence). The CDR3 loop spans 15 amino acids. CDR3 DNA sequence: TGTGCCAGCAGCTTATTCCCCGACTTCACAGATACGCAGTATTTT. Protein product: CASSLFPDFTDTQYF.

The chain recombines TRBV27 with TRBJ2-7; 8 nucleotides align to TRBD1. From germline, CDR1 is MNHEY and CDR2 SMNVEV (reference sequence). This CDR3 has 14 residues. V was pared by 5 bases and J by 2 bases, with 5 bases of the junction left unmatched. CDR3 sequence: CASSRTGKAYEQYF. DNA for the CDR3: TGTGCCAGCAGTAGGACAGGGAAGGCCTACGAGCAGTACTTC.

This chain joins TRBV2 and TRBJ1-3; D not certain. The germline V gene encodes CDR1 SNHLY and CDR2 FYNNEI. The CDR3 covers 14 residues. The V end was cut by 4 bases, the J end by 3 bases, with 10 bases between. Here the CDR3 DNA reads TGTGCCAGCAGTGCCAGCGAAGGTGGAAACACCATATATTTT. Encoded protein: CASSASEGGNTIYF.

In this sample, this clone turned up a few times. The rearrangement uses TRBV7-2 and TRBJ2-5; 7 bases are shared with TRBD2. The CDR3 extends over 18 amino acids. Germline V gives CDR1 SGHTA, CDR2 FQGNSA. Trimming took 1 base from V and 5 from J; bases not matched to a gene: 16. The CDR3 coding sequence is TGTGCCAGCAGCTTAGGACTCCCTTGGGAGGGAGTGGGGGAGACCCAGTACTTC. Translation gives CASSLGLPWEGVGETQYF.

The rearrangement joins TRBV30 to TRBJ2-7; no firm D call. The V gene's germline CDR1 is GTSNPN and CDR2 SVGIG (reference sequence). The CDR3 runs 12 residues. Trimming shortened V by 2 bases and J by 3 bases, and 8 bases separated the two germline ends. CDR3 coding DNA: TGTGCCTGGAGTAATACGGGCTACGAGCAGTACTTC. Its protein product is CAWSNTGYEQYF. Using reference TRBV30 and TRBJ2-7 for the parts outside the CDR3, the full variable domain is SQTIHQWPATLVQPVGSPLSLECTVEGTSNPNLYWYRQAAGRGLQLLFYSVGIGQISSEVPQNLSASRPQDRQFILSSKKLLLSDSGFYLCAWSNTGYEQYFGPGTRLTVT.